A single sample is the source of the 28 T cell receptor beta chains below, sequenced in a study of blood T cell repertoires in COVID-19. The assay was immunoSEQ multiplex PCR, and TCRdb's table has in-frame clones only and misses some. The sample lists hundreds of thousands of clones, roughly 89% seen once, with roughly 1% in the top ten. Specimen: peripheral blood. The receptors derive from a man between 18 and 29 years old with COVID-19, enrolled during active disease.

This rearrangement joins TRBV2 to TRBJ2-3, with a possible D match to TRBD2 (6 bases). Germline values: CDR1 SNHLY, CDR2 FYNNEI. V was cut by 7 bases and J by 0 bases, with 14 bases left in between. The CDR3 covers 15 residues. CDR3: CASTKEGLSTDTQYF. CDR3 bases: TGTGCCAGCACCAAAGAGGGACTGAGCACAGATACGCAGTATTTT.

This clone occurred a few times. The rearrangement links TRBV25-1 to TRBJ1-1, with a weak D call TRBD1 (6 bases). Germline V gene sequence: CDR1 MGHDK, CDR2 SYGVNS. V gave up 5 bases and J gave up 5 bases, with 18 bases separating them. The CDR3 runs 15 residues. This CDR3 reads CASSPMGGAWTEAFF. The CDR3 region has the DNA TGTGCCAGCAGTCCCATGGGGGGGGCCTGGACTGAAGCTTTCTTT.

V and J are TRBV2 and TRBJ1-2; the D gene is possibly TRBD1 (6 bases). CDR1 is SNHLY, CDR2 FYNNEI, per germline. The CDR3 has 13 amino acids. V was cut by 6 bases and J by 6 bases, with 14 bases left in between. As DNA, the CDR3 is TGTGCCAGCAGCCTCGGGACAATAGATGGCTACACCTTC. Its translation is CASSLGTIDGYTF.

In its sample, this clone was seen once. The chain combines TRBV6-4 with TRBJ1-5; 8 bases align to TRBD1. Trimming cost V 6 bases and J 0 bases; bases outside gene matches: 13. From germline, CDR1 is MRHNA and CDR2 SNTAGT. The CDR3 sequence is 18 residues long. The CDR3 DNA reads as TGTGCCAGCAGGGATGAAGGGACAGGAGTTTATAGCAATCAGCCCCAGCATTTT. The encoded protein is CASRDEGTGVYSNQPQHF.

V and J are TRBV4-1 and TRBJ1-5; 10 bases are shared with TRBD1. Germline CDR1 reads MGHRA; CDR2 reads YSYEKL. V lost 1 base to trimming and J lost 3 bases; unmatched junction nucleotides: 6. This CDR3 comprises 17 residues. CDR3 nucleotides: TGCGCCAGCAGCCAAGTCTGGACAGGGGGGTTCAATCAGCCCCAGCATTTT. Translating gives CASSQVWTGGFNQPQHF.

V usage is TRBV2 and J usage is TRBJ2-5, with D unresolved. The ends were cut back, 3 bases at V and 5 bases at J, with 4 bases in the middle. Germline loops: CDR1 SNHLY, CDR2 FYNNEI. The CDR3 contains 11 residues. Written as DNA, the CDR3 is TGTGCCAGCAGTGACCGGGAGACCCAGTACTTC. As protein: CASSDRETQYF.

The count of this clone is one. V gene TRBV7-2 combines with J gene TRBJ2-7; 7 bases agree with TRBD2. The CDR3 is 14 amino acids. Per germline, CDR1 SGHTA and CDR2 FQGNSA. The V segment lost 1 base and the J segment 4 bases; nucleotides outside the gene matches: 4. For the CDR3, the DNA is TGTGCCAGCAGCTTAGGGACTAGTTATTACGAGCAGTACTTC. This sequence encodes CASSLGTSYYEQYF. Full variable domain (outside the CDR3, taken from reference TRBV7-2 and TRBJ2-7): GAGVSQSPSNKVTEKGKDVELRCDPISGHTALYWYRQSLGQGLEFLIYFQGNSAPDKSGLPSDRFSAERTGGSVSTLTIQRTQQEDSAVYLCASSLGTSYYEQYFGPGTRLTVT.

V is TRBV6-1 and J is TRBJ2-2; no reliable D call. Trimming removed 1 base from V and 5 bases from J, with 11 bases in between. The CDR3 is made up of 15 amino acids. The germline gives CDR1 MNHNS, CDR2 SASEGT. The CDR3 DNA sequence: TGTGCCAGCAGTGAAGGGCTAGTACTTACCGGGGAGCTGTTTTTT. This sequence encodes CASSEGLVLTGELFF.

This clone was seen once. V gene TRBV19 combines with J gene TRBJ1-1; TRBD1 is a possible D gene (5 bases). V was clipped by 1 base and J by 4 bases, with 13 bases between them. CDR1 is LNHDA, CDR2 SQIVND, per germline (reference sequence). The CDR3 contains 15 residues. This CDR3 is CASSIGGGYGTEAFF. Written as DNA, the CDR3 is TGTGCCAGTAGTATAGGGGGGGGTTACGGCACTGAAGCTTTCTTT.

The CDR3 protein is CASSSGTPEQFF. CDR3 sequence (DNA): TGTGCCAGCAGCTCGGGGACTCCTGAGCAGTTCTTC. The chain uses TRBV5-4 and TRBJ2-1; D is possibly TRBD2 (6 bases). Trimming pared 3 bases from V and 9 bases from J, leaving 10 bases between. This CDR3 is built from 12 residues. CDR1 and CDR2 from the germline V gene are SGHNT and YYREEE (reference sequence). Looking up the rest from reference TRBV5-4 and TRBJ2-1 gives the full variable domain: ETGVTQSPTHLIKTRGQQVTLRCSSQSGHNTVSWYQQALGQGPQFIFQYYREEENGRGNFPPRFSGLQFPNYSSELNVNALELDDSALYLCASSSGTPEQFFGPGTRLTVL.

This clone is a singleton in its sample. The chain employs TRBV14 and TRBJ1-4; 7 positions agree with TRBD1. Trimming at V came to 6 bases and at J to 3 bases, leaving 1 base not matched to a gene. The CDR3 has 13 amino acids. Germline V gives CDR1 SGHDN, CDR2 FVKESK. CDR3 sequence: CASRGGPNEKLFF. In nucleotides, the CDR3 is TGTGCCAGCAGAGGGGGCCCTAATGAAAAACTGTTTTTT. The entire variable domain, with the rest obtained from reference TRBV14 and TRBJ1-4, is as follows: EAGVTQFPSHSVIEKGQTVTLRCDPISGHDNLYWYRRVMGKEIKFLLHFVKESKQDESGMPNNRFLAERTGGTYSTLKVQPAELEDSGVYFCASRGGPNEKLFFGSGTQLSVL.

The rearrangement uses TRBV25-1 and TRBJ2-3; 9 nucleotides match TRBD2. CDR1 and CDR2 from the germline V gene are MGHDK and SYGVNS. Trimming removed 6 bases from V and 0 bases from J; junction bases left unmatched: 1. The CDR3 runs 14 residues. The CDR3 loop reads CASSTSGSTDTQYF. As DNA, the CDR3 is TGTGCCAGCAGCACTAGCGGGAGCACAGATACGCAGTATTTT.

The chain couples TRBV19 to TRBJ1-4; no clear D gene. From germline, CDR1 is LNHDA and CDR2 SQIVND (reference sequence). The V gene lost 7 bases and the J gene lost 5 bases, with 20 bases spanning the gap. The CDR3 covers 16 residues. CDR3 in amino acids: CASIGSSAARNEKLFF. DNA for the CDR3: TGTGCCAGTATCGGGTCCTCGGCCGCCCGAAATGAAAAACTGTTTTTT.

The chain employs TRBV12-3 or TRBV12-4 and TRBJ2-7; perhaps TRBD2 as D (6 bases). V lost 8 bases and J lost 0, with 11 bases in between. The CDR3 covers 13 residues. In DNA, the CDR3 is TGTGCCAGCGGACCGGGACTCTCCTACGAGCAGTACTTC. It translates to CASGPGLSYEQYF.

V is TRBV27 and J is TRBJ2-5; 8 positions agree with TRBD1. There are 16 residues in the CDR3. Germline trimming cut 4 bases from V and 5 bases from J; bases unmatched to any gene: 12. Germline CDR1 MNHEY, CDR2 SMNVEV (reference sequence). The CDR3 protein is CASSSTSQGVWETQYF. The CDR3 nucleotides read TGTGCCAGCAGTTCAACATCACAGGGGGTTTGGGAGACCCAGTACTTC.

The V and J genes are TRBV4-1 and TRBJ2-3; D is undetermined. V lost 2 bases to trimming and J lost 0 bases, with 12 bases between them. Germline CDR1 MGHRA, CDR2 YSYEKL. The CDR3 has 16 residues. The CDR3 here is CASSQWSLGSTDTQYF. In DNA form, the CDR3 reads TGCGCCAGCAGCCAATGGAGTCTGGGTAGCACAGATACGCAGTATTTT.

The gene calls are TRBV6-2 or TRBV6-3 and TRBJ1-2; D possibly corresponds to TRBD1 (6 bases). V lost 5 bases, J lost 3 bases, and 10 bases lay in between. Germline loops: CDR1 MNHEY, CDR2 SVGEGT. The CDR3 length is 13 residues. Here the CDR3 DNA reads TGTGCCAGCAGTGCAGGGGTTTACTATGGCTACACCTTC. It yields the protein CASSAGVYYGYTF.

This chain uses TRBV30 with TRBJ2-1; TRBD2 matches 13 bases. V lost 7 bases and J lost 8; bases outside the gene matches: 2. Germline CDR1 GTSNPN, CDR2 SVGIG (reference sequence). The CDR3 totals 12 residues. In DNA, the CDR3 is TGTGCCTCGGGACTAGCGGGATATGAGCAGTTCTTC. Translating gives CASGLAGYEQFF.

This sequence joins TRBV9 and TRBJ2-1; TRBD2 matches 10 bases. The germline V gene encodes CDR1 SGDLS and CDR2 YYNGEE. The CDR3 totals 16 residues. J was trimmed by 3 bases and V by 0 bases; bases with no gene match: 3. CDR3 sequence (DNA): TGTGCCAGCAGCGTAGGGACTAGCGGCAACTACAATGAGCAGTTCTTC. It translates to CASSVGTSGNYNEQFF.

The V gene is TRBV6-4, the J gene TRBJ2-1; 9 bases align to TRBD1. The CDR3 has 14 residues. V lost 4 bases to trimming and J lost 2 bases; unmatched junction nucleotides: 0. Germline CDR1 and CDR2: MRHNA and SNTAGT. In DNA, the CDR3 is TGTGCCAGCAGTGGACAGGGGGCCTACAATGAGCAGTTCTTC. Encoded protein: CASSGQGAYNEQFF.

The chain carries TRBV4-1 and TRBJ1-1; 8 bases are a match to TRBD1. From germline, CDR1 is MGHRA and CDR2 YSYEKL. Trimming at V came to 4 bases and at J to 1 base, leaving 5 bases not matched to a gene. The CDR3 is 15 amino acids. CDR3 DNA sequence: TGCGCCAGCAGCCCCCTGACAGGGGCGAACACTGAAGCTTTCTTT. Protein: CASSPLTGANTEAFF.

This chain uses TRBV7-6 with TRBJ1-3; D is undetermined. Germline CDR1 and CDR2: SGHVS and FNYEAQ. The CDR3 runs to 14 residues. V dropped 1 base and J dropped 2 bases, with 6 bases sitting between them. The chain's CDR3 is CASSLGTAGNTIYF. The CDR3, as DNA: TGTGCCAGCAGCTTAGGGACTGCTGGAAACACCATATATTTT. Together with reference TRBV7-6 and TRBJ1-3, the CDR3 gives the full variable domain: GAGVSQSPRYKVTKRGQDVALRCDPISGHVSLYWYRQALGQGPEFLTYFNYEAQQDKSGLPNDRFSAERPEGSISTLTIQRTEQRDSAMYRCASSLGTAGNTIYFGEGSWLTVV.

J is TRBJ2-5 and V is TRBV4-1, with 7 bases matching TRBD1. CDR1 and CDR2 (germline): MGHRA, YSYEKL. This CDR3 spans 15 amino acids. The V segment lost 1 base and the J segment 1 base; nucleotides outside the gene matches: 3. Here the CDR3 reads CASSQVGTVQETQYF. CDR3 nucleotide sequence: TGCGCCAGCAGCCAAGTCGGGACAGTCCAAGAGACCCAGTACTTC.

The V and J genes are TRBV6-5 and TRBJ1-1; D gene unclear. V lost 5 bases and J lost 8, with 12 bases in between. Germline V gene data show CDR1 as MNHEY and CDR2 as SVGAGI. The CDR3 spans 12 residues. CDR3 sequence: CASSTLGGEAFF. For the CDR3, the DNA is TGTGCCAGCAGTACCCTAGGTGGAGAAGCTTTCTTT.

The chain carries TRBV5-1 and TRBJ2-7; D gene unclear. The germline gives CDR1 SGHRS, CDR2 YFSETQ. The CDR3 covers 15 residues. V dropped 0 bases and J dropped 0 bases, with 10 bases sitting between them. The CDR3 coding sequence is TGCGCCAGCAGCTTGGCCGTGGGCCTCTCCTACGAGCAGTACTTC. Translated, it gives CASSLAVGLSYEQYF. The whole variable domain, remainder taken from reference TRBV5-1 and TRBJ2-7, is KAGVTQTPRYLIKTRGQQVTLSCSPISGHRSVSWYQQTPGQGLQFLFEYFSETQRNKGNFPGRFSGRQFSNSRSEMNVSTLELGDSALYLCASSLAVGLSYEQYFGPGTRLTVT.

The sample holds a few counts of this clone. The rearrangement links TRBV19 to TRBJ1-2; D possibly corresponds to TRBD1 (5 bases). V was shortened by 8 bases and J by 3 bases, with 10 bases between the two germline ends. Germline loops: CDR1 LNHDA, CDR2 SQIVND (reference sequence). The length of the CDR3 is 12 residues. CDR3 protein: CASGQGDYGYTF. The CDR3 nucleotides are TGTGCCAGTGGTCAAGGGGACTATGGCTACACCTTC.

V and J are TRBV5-4 and TRBJ2-2; 7 nucleotides align to TRBD2. CDR1 SGHNT and CDR2 YYREEE come from the germline V gene (reference sequence). Germline trimming cut 6 bases from V and 0 bases from J; bases unmatched to any gene: 8. This CDR3 has 16 residues. The CDR3 bases are TGTGCCAGCACAACCGCTAGCGGCGCGAACACCGGGGAGCTGTTTTTT. This translates into CASTTASGANTGELFF.

In this sample, this clone turned up once. This rearrangement joins TRBV5-5 to TRBJ1-3; TRBD1 matches 7 bases. Germline V gives CDR1 SGHKS, CDR2 YYEKEE (reference sequence). The CDR3 has 14 residues. With V trimmed by 5 bases and J by 1 base, 3 bases remained unmatched. CDR3 in amino acids: CASRWGQSGNTIYF. CDR3 DNA: TGTGCCAGCAGATGGGGACAGTCTGGAAACACCATATATTTT. The complete variable domain, with remaining parts taken from reference TRBV5-5 and TRBJ1-3, reads DAGVTQSPTHLIKTRGQQVTLRCSPISGHKSVSWYQQVLGQGPQFIFQYYEKEERGRGNFPDRFSARQFPNYSSELNVNALLLGDSALYLCASRWGQSGNTIYFGEGSWLTVV.